The rows below give T cell receptor beta chains drawn from one sample of a study of blood T cell repertoires in COVID-19. Generated by immunoSEQ multiplex PCR, the TCRdb table keeps only in-frame clones and is missing some. The data hold 50,000 to 80,000 clones, with 88% observed a single time. Sequenced: peripheral blood. The receptor source for this set is a woman aged 55-70 years with COVID-19, enrolled during active disease. The CDR3 runs from the conserved cysteine through the conserved F or W. A D gene is named only where the DNA matches it firmly. Part of the rows lack a size; the others show once, few, many or a class for expanded clones.

clone size: NA; V gene: TRBV15; D gene: TRBD1; J gene: TRBJ1-1; CDR3 protein: CATSRDQGAHTEAFF; CDR3 DNA: TGTGCCACCAGCAGAGACCAGGGGGCGCATACTGAAGCTTTCTTT
clone size: NA; V gene: TRBV29-1; D gene: NA; J gene: TRBJ1-2; CDR3 protein: CSANGDNYGYTF; CDR3 DNA: TGCAGCGCCAACGGGGATAACTATGGCTACACCTTC
clone size: NA; V gene: TRBV19; D gene: TRBD1; J gene: TRBJ1-5; CDR3 protein: CASSMEGTGGFWPQHF; CDR3 DNA: TGTGCCAGTAGTATGGAGGGGACAGGGGGCTTTTGGCCCCAGCATTTT
clone size: few; V gene: TRBV7-2; D gene: NA; J gene: TRBJ2-3; CDR3 protein: CASSLRGWGDTQYF; CDR3 DNA: TGTGCCAGCAGCTTAAGGGGCTGGGGAGATACGCAGTATTTT
clone size: NA; V gene: TRBV4-3; D gene: NA; J gene: TRBJ1-2; CDR3 protein: CASSPRTEAIYGYTF; CDR3 DNA: TGCGCCAGCAGCCCCCGAACCGAGGCGATCTATGGCTACACCTTC
clone size: NA; V gene: TRBV4-1; D gene: TRBD1; J gene: TRBJ1-1; CDR3 protein: CASSQATGMNTEAFF; CDR3 DNA: TGCGCCAGCAGCCAAGCGACAGGGATGAACACTGAAGCTTTCTTT
clone size: NA; V gene: TRBV10-3; D gene: NA; J gene: TRBJ2-3; CDR3 protein: CATLPMGLSSTDTQYF; CDR3 DNA: TGTGCCACTCTCCCAATGGGCCTTAGTAGCACAGATACGCAGTATTTT
clone size: NA; V gene: TRBV10-2; D gene: TRBD2; J gene: TRBJ2-1; CDR3 protein: CASSESGAGGPGEQFF; CDR3 DNA: TGCGCCAGCAGTGAGTCCGGAGCGGGAGGGCCTGGCGAGCAGTTCTTC
clone size: once; V gene: TRBV6-5; D gene: NA; J gene: TRBJ1-6; CDR3 protein: CASSYGGGGTTPLHF; CDR3 DNA: TGTGCCAGCAGTTACGGGGGCGGGGGTACGACACCCCTCCACTTT
clone size: NA; V gene: TRBV7-9; D gene: TRBD2; J gene: TRBJ2-1; CDR3 protein: CASSLAGGKNEQFF; CDR3 DNA: TGTGCCAGCAGCTTAGCGGGGGGGAAAAATGAGCAGTTCTTC
clone size: NA; V gene: TRBV7-2; D gene: NA; J gene: TRBJ1-2; CDR3 protein: CASSVGGGGSYGYTF; CDR3 DNA: TGTGCCAGCAGCGTAGGGGGGGGCGGCAGCTATGGCTACACCTTC
clone size: NA; V gene: TRBV6-2/TRBV6-3; D gene: NA; J gene: TRBJ1-2; CDR3 protein: CASSYSTKAREGDYGYTF; CDR3 DNA: TGTGCCAGCAGTTACTCTACCAAGGCCCGGGAGGGGGACTATGGCTACACCTTC
clone size: NA; V gene: TRBV4-1; D gene: TRBD1; J gene: TRBJ1-4; CDR3 protein: CASSTPRQGLDEKLFF; CDR3 DNA: TGCGCCAGCAGCACGCCGAGACAGGGCTTGGATGAAAAACTGTTTTTT
clone size: NA; V gene: TRBV6-1; D gene: TRBD1; J gene: TRBJ2-7; CDR3 protein: CASSDNRGLHEQYF; CDR3 DNA: TGTGCCAGCAGTGATAATAGGGGGCTCCACGAGCAGTACTTC
clone size: NA; V gene: TRBV19; D gene: NA; J gene: TRBJ2-1; CDR3 protein: CGTLAFHNEQFF; CDR3 DNA: TGTGGGACCCTAGCGTTCCACAATGAGCAGTTCTTC
clone size: NA; V gene: TRBV4-1; D gene: TRBD2; J gene: TRBJ2-1; CDR3 protein: CASSQDLPSGNEQFF; CDR3 DNA: TGCGCCAGCAGCCAAGATCTCCCTAGCGGGAATGAGCAGTTCTTC